This entry lists 28 T cell receptor beta chains sequenced from one sample in a study of blood T cell repertoires in COVID-19. Data came from immunoSEQ multiplex PCR; TCRdb stores just in-frame clones and leaves some out. The data contain more than 250,000 clones, approximately 90% of them seen just once; the ten biggest clones take up over 5%. Sequenced sample: peripheral blood. The origin of the receptors is a woman aged 50 to 60 with COVID-19, enrolled during active disease.

As DNA, the CDR3 is TGTGCCAGCAGCTTGGATCTCCCGGGAACGAACACCGGGGAGCTGTTTTTT. Translated, it gives CASSLDLPGTNTGELFF. The gene calls are TRBV5-5 and TRBJ2-2; possible D gene TRBD2, 5 bases. This CDR3 contains 17 residues. Germline V CDR1 and CDR2: SGHKS, YYEKEE (reference sequence). Between the trimmed V and J ends, which lost 0 bases and 0 bases, there was a span of 12 bases.

This chain links TRBV5-1 with TRBJ2-1; D perhaps matches TRBD1 (6 bases). V lost 1 base, J lost 4 bases, and 15 bases lay in between. CDR1 and CDR2 (germline): SGHRS, YFSETQ. The CDR3 is 16 residues long. CDR3 DNA sequence: TGCGCCAGCAGCTTGTCTACCGGGACACCTTACAATGAGCAGTTCTTC. This gives the protein CASSLSTGTPYNEQFF.

The chain is built from TRBV5-1 and TRBJ2-1; 10 positions match TRBD2. Germline V CDR1 and CDR2: SGHRS, YFSETQ. V trimming: 4 bases; J trimming: 7 bases; junction bases outside the gene matches: 14. This CDR3 comprises 17 residues. DNA of the CDR3: TGCGCCAGCAGCGTACGTAAAACAGGGACTAGCGTTAATGAGCAGTTCTTC. It codes for CASSVRKTGTSVNEQFF.

The chain recombines TRBV7-9 with TRBJ2-2; D might be TRBD1 (5 bases). With 5 bases removed from V and 2 bases from J, the gap between germline ends came to 9 bases. Germline CDR1 is SEHNR and CDR2 is FQNEAQ (reference sequence). The CDR3 covers 14 residues. The CDR3 spells CASSGQGNTGELFF. CDR3 in DNA: TGTGCCAGCAGCGGTCAGGGCAACACCGGGGAGCTGTTTTTT.

The chain recombines TRBV28 with TRBJ1-5; D unclear. V lost 6 bases to trimming and J lost 3 bases, with 15 bases between them. This CDR3 is 15 amino acids long. Per the germline V gene, CDR1 is MDHEN and CDR2 is SYDVKM. The CDR3 sequence: CASRRGDFSNQPQHF. The CDR3 region has the DNA TGTGCCAGCAGGCGAGGTGACTTCTCCAATCAGCCCCAGCATTTT.

This chain joins TRBV7-8 and TRBJ1-4; 8 nucleotides line up with TRBD1. The CDR3 sequence is 15 residues long. CDR1 and CDR2 (germline): SGHVS, FQNEAQ. With V trimmed by 3 bases and J by 3 bases, 3 bases remained unmatched. CDR3 region: CASSLNRGANEKLFF. CDR3 nucleotides: TGTGCCAGCAGCTTGAACAGGGGGGCTAATGAAAAACTGTTTTTT.

In its sample, this clone was seen once. The CDR3 DNA sequence: TGCAGCGTTCCTATCTCCGAAGCTAACTATGGCTACACCTTC. Protein: CSVPISEANYGYTF. The V and J genes are TRBV29-1 and TRBJ1-2, with unresolved D. This CDR3 has 14 residues. CDR1 and CDR2 from the germline V gene are SQVTM and ANQGSEA. Trimming stripped 5 bases from V and 0 bases from J, with 13 bases between.

The V and J genes are TRBV7-6 and TRBJ2-3, with 13 bases aligning to TRBD2. CDR3 length equals 17 residues. Germline V CDR1 and CDR2: SGHVS, FNYEAQ. J was trimmed by 6 bases and V by 5 bases; bases with no gene match: 11. In nucleotides, the CDR3 is TGTGCCAGCAGCGCAGGACTAGCGGGGGCCTTTGGGGATACGCAGTATTTT. It is translated as CASSAGLAGAFGDTQYF.

The chain uses TRBV7-3 and TRBJ1-1; D is perhaps TRBD1 (5 bases). In germline, CDR1 is SGHTA, CDR2 FQGTGA. CDR3 length: 14 residues. Trimming pared 0 bases from V and 4 bases from J, leaving 9 bases between. CDR3 coding DNA: TGTGCCAGCAGCTTAACGGGGAGGGGCACTGAAGCTTTCTTT. Protein: CASSLTGRGTEAFF.

The rearrangement links TRBV29-1 to TRBJ1-2; D remains ambiguous. With 4 bases removed from V and 8 bases from J, the gap between germline ends came to 23 bases. CDR3 size: 15 residues. Per germline, CDR1 SQVTM and CDR2 ANQGSEA. As DNA, the CDR3 is TGCAGCGTTGCGAATCTTCAGGAATACAGAAGCGGCTACACCTTC. Encoded protein: CSVANLQEYRSGYTF. Drawing the rest from reference TRBV29-1 and TRBJ1-2, the complete variable domain is SAVISQKPSRDICQRGTSLTIQCQVDSQVTMMFWYRQQPGQSLTLIATANQGSEATYESGFVIDKFPISRPNLTFSTLTVSNMSPEDSSIYLCSVANLQEYRSGYTFGSGTRLTVV.

The rearrangement joins TRBV7-3 to TRBJ2-3; TRBD1 agrees at 10 bases. V was clipped by 2 bases and J by 5 bases; unmatched bases: 4. This CDR3 has 15 residues. Germline V CDR1 and CDR2: SGHTA, FQGTGA. This CDR3 is CASSLLGTGEDTQYF. The CDR3 coding sequence is TGTGCCAGCAGCTTACTAGGGACAGGGGAAGATACGCAGTATTTT.

V gene TRBV7-6 combines with J gene TRBJ1-5, with TRBD1 matching 9 bases. This CDR3 has 17 amino acids. The V gene's germline CDR1 is SGHVS and CDR2 FNYEAQ. Trimming cost V 4 bases and J 3 bases; bases outside gene matches: 10. The CDR3 sequence is CASSSGPGTGNNQPQHF. The CDR3 bases are TGTGCCAGCAGCTCTGGTCCCGGGACAGGGAACAATCAGCCCCAGCATTTT.

The rearrangement links TRBV7-2 to TRBJ2-2; 12 bases are shared with TRBD2. Germline V gene sequence: CDR1 SGHTA, CDR2 FQGNSA. After removal of 4 bases from V and 5 bases from J, the junction contained 8 bases not matched to a gene. The CDR3 is made up of 17 amino acids. The CDR3 reads CASSSPGLAGFTGELFF. CDR3 sequence (DNA): TGTGCCAGCAGCTCCCCTGGACTAGCGGGATTTACCGGGGAGCTGTTTTTT.

The V call is TRBV5-1, the J call TRBJ1-4; maybe TRBD1 (6 bases). From germline, CDR1 is SGHRS and CDR2 YFSETQ. CDR3 length: 14 amino acids. Trimming cost V 1 base and J 3 bases, with 7 bases left between them. CDR3 nucleotides: TGCGCCAGCAGCTTGACAGGGCCTAATGAAAAACTGTTTTTT. Its translation: CASSLTGPNEKLFF.

V and J are TRBV11-3 and TRBJ2-3; weak D call: TRBD2 (5 bases). In germline, CDR1 is SGHNT, CDR2 YENEEA. This CDR3 spans 15 amino acids. Trimming stripped 1 base from V and 2 bases from J, with 10 bases between. CDR3 protein: CASSLGGFDTDTQYF. In DNA form, the CDR3 reads TGTGCCAGCAGCTTAGGAGGGTTTGACACAGATACGCAGTATTTT.

This rearrangement joins TRBV30 to TRBJ2-1, with 11 bases fitting TRBD2. The V and J ends lost 1 base and 3 bases, in that order; junction bases with no gene match: 5. The CDR3 runs 16 residues. Germline assignment: CDR1 GTSNPN and CDR2 SVGIG (reference sequence). In DNA, the CDR3 is TGTGCCTGGAGTGCGCTTCTAGCGGGAGGCTACAATGAGCAGTTCTTC. It is translated as CAWSALLAGGYNEQFF. The full variable domain, its missing parts supplied by reference TRBV30 and TRBJ2-1, is SQTIHQWPATLVQPVGSPLSLECTVEGTSNPNLYWYRQAAGRGLQLLFYSVGIGQISSEVPQNLSASRPQDRQFILSSKKLLLSDSGFYLCAWSALLAGGYNEQFFGPGTRLTVL.

The chain is built from TRBV5-6 and TRBJ2-7, with D hard to call. This CDR3 region has 13 residues. Trimming took 1 base from V and 0 from J, leaving 5 bases between them. The germline gives CDR1 SGHDT, CDR2 YYEEEE. Written as DNA, the CDR3 is TGTGCCAGCAGCTTGTACAGCTCCTACGAGCAGTACTTC. Translation gives CASSLYSSYEQYF.

The chain combines TRBV30 with TRBJ1-2; D gene unclear. CDR3 size: 12 residues. The V and J ends lost 2 bases and 4 bases respectively, with 8 bases between them. Germline assignment: CDR1 GTSNPN and CDR2 SVGIG (reference sequence). The CDR3 sequence is CAWSSLIYGYTF. The CDR3 coding sequence is TGTGCCTGGAGTAGCCTGATCTATGGCTACACCTTC. The whole variable domain, filled in from reference TRBV30 and TRBJ1-2, reads SQTIHQWPATLVQPVGSPLSLECTVEGTSNPNLYWYRQAAGRGLQLLFYSVGIGQISSEVPQNLSASRPQDRQFILSSKKLLLSDSGFYLCAWSSLIYGYTFGSGTRLTVV.

The CDR3 loop is CASSYGSTDTQYF. The CDR3 DNA reads TGCGCCAGCAGCTACGGGAGTACAGATACGCAGTATTTT. The chain joins TRBV5-1 to TRBJ2-3; perhaps TRBD2 as D (6 bases). Germline values: CDR1 SGHRS, CDR2 YFSETQ. V shed 3 bases and J shed 3 bases, with 8 bases lying between them. The CDR3 is made up of 13 amino acids.

The table lists this clone with a count of one. V gene TRBV5-6 combines with J gene TRBJ2-1; no reliable D call. Germline V CDR1 and CDR2: SGHDT, YYEEEE. With 3 bases removed from V and 10 bases from J, the gap between germline ends came to 11 bases. The CDR3 sequence is 12 residues long. The CDR3: CASSWITTEQFF. CDR3 bases: TGTGCCAGCAGCTGGATTACGACAGAGCAGTTCTTC.

The V and J genes are TRBV27 and TRBJ2-1; 12 bases map to TRBD2. The CDR3 sequence is 17 residues long. Germline trimming cut 5 bases from V and 7 bases from J; bases unmatched to any gene: 12. The germline CDR1 and CDR2 sequences are MNHEY and SMNVEV (reference sequence). The CDR3: CASSPKLLTSGSNEQFF. In DNA, the CDR3 is TGTGCCAGCAGTCCCAAACTTTTGACTAGCGGGAGTAATGAGCAGTTCTTC.

The chain carries TRBV19 and TRBJ2-7; the D gene is possibly TRBD2 (6 bases). V lost 5 bases, J lost 5 bases, and 19 bases lay in between. The CDR3 sequence is 15 residues long. The germline gives CDR1 LNHDA, CDR2 SQIVND (reference sequence). The CDR3 here is CASSLTRGIVDEQYF. In DNA form, the CDR3 reads TGTGCCAGTAGTCTAACTCGGGGGATAGTGGACGAGCAGTACTTC.

This sequence joins TRBV24-1 and TRBJ2-3, with 12 bases aligning to TRBD2. Germline CDR1 reads KGHDR; CDR2 reads SFDVKD. The CDR3 contains 16 residues. Losses at the gene ends were 5 bases for V and 4 bases for J; bases not matched to a gene: 6. The CDR3 region has the DNA TGTGCCACCAGTGCCGTGACTAGCGGGAGTGCAGATACGCAGTATTTT. Its translation is CATSAVTSGSADTQYF.

The V and J genes are TRBV11-2 and TRBJ2-1; TRBD2 agrees at 14 bases. This CDR3 is built from 16 residues. The V gene end was trimmed by 4 bases and the J gene end by 5 bases; junction bases not matched to a gene: 4. The germline V gene has CDR1 SGHAT and CDR2 FQNNGV. The CDR3 DNA sequence: TGTGCCAGCAGCTCGGGACTAGCGGGAGCCGACAATGAGCAGTTCTTC. The encoded protein is CASSSGLAGADNEQFF.

V gene TRBV5-1 combines with J gene TRBJ2-5; 9 bases match TRBD1. Germline V gene sequence: CDR1 SGHRS, CDR2 YFSETQ. The length of the CDR3 is 14 residues. Germline trimming cut 3 bases from V and 3 bases from J; bases unmatched to any gene: 3. The CDR3 region has the DNA TGCGCCAGCAGCTCCGACAGGGGGAAAGAGACCCAGTACTTC. Protein product: CASSSDRGKETQYF.

The CDR3 bases are TGCGCCAGCAGTAAGACCGGGACAGGGCTCGACTATGGCTACACCTTC. Its translation is CASSKTGTGLDYGYTF. V usage is TRBV4-3 and J usage is TRBJ1-2; TRBD1 matches 9 bases. The CDR3 has 16 amino acids. The V segment lost 6 bases and the J segment 3 bases; nucleotides outside the gene matches: 11. Germline CDR1 LGHNA, CDR2 YSLEER.

V and J are TRBV7-2 and TRBJ2-7, with D possibly TRBD2 on 6 matching bases. Germline V lookup: CDR1 SGHTA, CDR2 FQGNSA. This CDR3 has 13 amino acids. Trimming stripped 4 bases from V and 5 bases from J, with 12 bases between. DNA for the CDR3: TGTGCCAGCAGCTACGGGACTTATAACGAGCAGTACTTC. The encoded protein is CASSYGTYNEQYF.

The chain joins TRBV6-5 to TRBJ1-2; the D gene is possibly TRBD1 (5 bases). The CDR3 is 15 residues long. The V gene's germline CDR1 is MNHEY and CDR2 SVGAGI. Trimming cost V 0 bases and J 3 bases, with 11 bases left between them. DNA of the CDR3: TGTGCCAGCAGTTACTCAAGGGGTTCCGACTATGGCTACACCTTC. Its translation: CASSYSRGSDYGYTF.